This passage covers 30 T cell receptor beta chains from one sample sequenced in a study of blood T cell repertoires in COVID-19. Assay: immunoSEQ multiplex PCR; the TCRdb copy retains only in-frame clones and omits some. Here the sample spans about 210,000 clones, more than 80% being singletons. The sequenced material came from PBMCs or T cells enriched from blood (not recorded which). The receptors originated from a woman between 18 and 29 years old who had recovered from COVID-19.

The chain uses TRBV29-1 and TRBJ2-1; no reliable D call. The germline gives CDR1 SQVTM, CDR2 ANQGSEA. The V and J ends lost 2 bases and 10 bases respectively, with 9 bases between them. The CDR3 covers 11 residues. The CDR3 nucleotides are TGCAGCGTTGAATTGGCGCGGGAGCAGTTCTTC. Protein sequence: CSVELAREQFF.

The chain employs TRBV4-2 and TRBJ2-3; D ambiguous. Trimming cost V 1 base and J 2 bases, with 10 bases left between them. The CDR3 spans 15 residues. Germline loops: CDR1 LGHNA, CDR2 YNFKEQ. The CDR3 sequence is CASSQVNSNTDTQYF. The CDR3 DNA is TGTGCCAGCAGCCAAGTTAACAGTAACACAGATACGCAGTATTTT.

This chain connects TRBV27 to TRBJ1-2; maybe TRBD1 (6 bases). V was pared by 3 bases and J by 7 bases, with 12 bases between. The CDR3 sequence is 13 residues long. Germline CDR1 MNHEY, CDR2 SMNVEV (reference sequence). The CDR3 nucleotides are TGTGCCAGCAGTTTGCAGGGGAGAGTTGGCTACACCTTC. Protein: CASSLQGRVGYTF.

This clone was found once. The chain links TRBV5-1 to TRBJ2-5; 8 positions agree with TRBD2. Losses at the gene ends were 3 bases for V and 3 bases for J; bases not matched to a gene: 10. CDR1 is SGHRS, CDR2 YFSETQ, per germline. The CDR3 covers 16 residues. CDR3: CASSYPEGRGEETQYF. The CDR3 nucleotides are TGCGCCAGCAGCTATCCGGAGGGGCGGGGGGAAGAGACCCAGTACTTC.

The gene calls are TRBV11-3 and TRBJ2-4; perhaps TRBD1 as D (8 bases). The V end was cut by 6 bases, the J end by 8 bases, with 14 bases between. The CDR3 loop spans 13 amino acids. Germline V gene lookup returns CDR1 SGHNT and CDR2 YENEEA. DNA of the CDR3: TGTGCCAGCAGTGTAACAGGGGGGGACATTCAGTACTTC. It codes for CASSVTGGDIQYF.

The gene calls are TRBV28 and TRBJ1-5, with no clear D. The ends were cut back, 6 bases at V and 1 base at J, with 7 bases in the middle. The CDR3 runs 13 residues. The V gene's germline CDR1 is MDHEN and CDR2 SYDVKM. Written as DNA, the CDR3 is TGTGCCAGCAGAGGAGCAAGCAATCAGCCCCAGCATTTT. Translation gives CASRGASNQPQHF. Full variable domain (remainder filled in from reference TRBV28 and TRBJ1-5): DVKVTQSSRYLVKRTGEKVFLECVQDMDHENMFWYRQDPGLGLRLIYFSYDVKMKEKGDIPEGYSVSREKKERFSLILESASTNQTSMYLCASRGASNQPQHFGDGTRLSIL.

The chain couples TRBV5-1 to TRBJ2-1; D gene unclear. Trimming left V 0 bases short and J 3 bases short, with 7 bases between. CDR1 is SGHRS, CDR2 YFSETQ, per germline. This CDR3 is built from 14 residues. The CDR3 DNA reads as TGCGCCAGCAGCTTGGGGGCAGGCTACAATGAGCAGTTCTTC. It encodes CASSLGAGYNEQFF.

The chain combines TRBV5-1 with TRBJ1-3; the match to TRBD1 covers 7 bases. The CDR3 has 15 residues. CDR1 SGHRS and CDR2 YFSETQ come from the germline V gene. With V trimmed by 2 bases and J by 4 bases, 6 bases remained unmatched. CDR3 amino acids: CASSLGGNRGNTIYF. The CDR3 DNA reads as TGCGCCAGCAGCTTAGGGGGCAACCGCGGAAACACCATATATTTT. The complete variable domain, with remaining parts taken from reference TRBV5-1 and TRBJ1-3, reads KAGVTQTPRYLIKTRGQQVTLSCSPISGHRSVSWYQQTPGQGLQFLFEYFSETQRNKGNFPGRFSGRQFSNSRSEMNVSTLELGDSALYLCASSLGGNRGNTIYFGEGSWLTVV.

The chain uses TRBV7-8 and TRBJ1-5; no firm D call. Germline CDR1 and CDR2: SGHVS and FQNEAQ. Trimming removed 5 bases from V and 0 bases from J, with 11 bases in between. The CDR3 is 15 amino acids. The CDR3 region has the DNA TGTGCCAGCAGCCCTCCGGGGTATAGCAATCAGCCCCAGCATTTT. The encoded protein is CASSPPGYSNQPQHF.

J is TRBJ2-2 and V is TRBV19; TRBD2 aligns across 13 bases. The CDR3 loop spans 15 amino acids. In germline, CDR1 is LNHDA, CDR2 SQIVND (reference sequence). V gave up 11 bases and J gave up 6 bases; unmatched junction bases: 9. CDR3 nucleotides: TGTGCCCCCCTATCGGGACTAGCGGGACCCGGGGAGCTGTTTTTT. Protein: CAPLSGLAGPGELFF.

The CDR3, as DNA: TGCAGTGCTACGGACAGAGAGACCCAGTACTTC. Residues: CSATDRETQYF. This chain connects TRBV20-1 to TRBJ2-5, with a weak D call TRBD1 (6 bases). Germline-derived CDR1 and CDR2 are DFQATT and SNEGSKA (reference sequence). The CDR3 extends over 11 amino acids. Trimming stripped 4 bases from V and 4 bases from J, with 7 bases between.

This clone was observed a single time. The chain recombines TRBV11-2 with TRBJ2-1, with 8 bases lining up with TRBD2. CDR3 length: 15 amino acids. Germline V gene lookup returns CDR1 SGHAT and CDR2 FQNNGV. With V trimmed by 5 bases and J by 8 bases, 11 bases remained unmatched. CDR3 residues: CASSSRTSSYDEQFF. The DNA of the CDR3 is TGTGCCAGCAGCAGCAGGACTAGCTCGTACGATGAGCAGTTCTTC.

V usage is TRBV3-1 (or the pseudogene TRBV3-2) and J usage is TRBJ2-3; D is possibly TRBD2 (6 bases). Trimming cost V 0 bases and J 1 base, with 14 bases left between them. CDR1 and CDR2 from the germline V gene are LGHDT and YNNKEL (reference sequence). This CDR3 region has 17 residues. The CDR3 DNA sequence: TGTGCCAGCAGCCAAGATATCGGAGGGTCTGGCACAGATACGCAGTATTTT. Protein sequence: CASSQDIGGSGTDTQYF.

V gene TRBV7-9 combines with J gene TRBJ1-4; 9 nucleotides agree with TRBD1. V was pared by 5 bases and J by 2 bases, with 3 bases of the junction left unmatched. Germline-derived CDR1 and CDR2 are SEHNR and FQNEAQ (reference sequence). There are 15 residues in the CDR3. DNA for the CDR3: TGTGCCAGCAGCCGACAGGGGGGCACTAATGAAAAACTGTTTTTT. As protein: CASSRQGGTNEKLFF.

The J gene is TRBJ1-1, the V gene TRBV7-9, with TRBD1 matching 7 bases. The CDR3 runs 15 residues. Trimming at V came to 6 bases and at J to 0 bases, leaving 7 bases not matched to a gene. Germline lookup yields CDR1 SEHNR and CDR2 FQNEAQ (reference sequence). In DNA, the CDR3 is TGTGCCAGCAGGTCCGACAGGGAGCTGAACACTGAAGCTTTCTTT. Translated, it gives CASRSDRELNTEAFF. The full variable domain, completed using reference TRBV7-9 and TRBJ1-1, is DTGVSQNPRHKITKRGQNVTFRCDPISEHNRLYWYRQTLGQGPEFLTYFQNEAQLEKSRLLSDRFSAERPKGSFSTLEIQRTEQGDSAMYLCASRSDRELNTEAFFGQGTRLTVV.

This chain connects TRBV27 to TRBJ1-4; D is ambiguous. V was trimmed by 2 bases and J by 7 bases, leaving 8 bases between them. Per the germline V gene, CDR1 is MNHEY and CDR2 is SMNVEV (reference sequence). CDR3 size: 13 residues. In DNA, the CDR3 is TGTGCCAGCAGTTTAGAGGGAGGTGAAAAACTGTTTTTT. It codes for CASSLEGGEKLFF.

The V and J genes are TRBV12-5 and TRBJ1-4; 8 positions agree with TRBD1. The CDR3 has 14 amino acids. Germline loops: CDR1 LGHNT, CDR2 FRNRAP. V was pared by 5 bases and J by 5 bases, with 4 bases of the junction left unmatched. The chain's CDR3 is CASGQGQENEKLFF. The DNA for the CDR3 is TGTGCTAGTGGTCAGGGACAGGAGAATGAAAAACTGTTTTTT.

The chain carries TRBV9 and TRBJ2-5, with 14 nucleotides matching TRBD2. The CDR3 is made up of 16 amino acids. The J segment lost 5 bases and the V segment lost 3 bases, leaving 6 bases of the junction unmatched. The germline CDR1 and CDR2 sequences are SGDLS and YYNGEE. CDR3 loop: CASSATSGGAWETQYF. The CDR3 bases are TGTGCCAGCAGCGCGACTAGCGGGGGGGCATGGGAGACCCAGTACTTC.

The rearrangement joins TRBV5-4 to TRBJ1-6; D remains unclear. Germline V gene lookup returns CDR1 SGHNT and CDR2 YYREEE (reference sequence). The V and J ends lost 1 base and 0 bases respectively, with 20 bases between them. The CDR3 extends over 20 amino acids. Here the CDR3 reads CASSLIAGIGRSSYNSPLHF. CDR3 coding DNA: TGTGCCAGCAGCTTGATCGCGGGGATAGGGCGGAGCTCCTATAATTCACCCCTCCACTTT.

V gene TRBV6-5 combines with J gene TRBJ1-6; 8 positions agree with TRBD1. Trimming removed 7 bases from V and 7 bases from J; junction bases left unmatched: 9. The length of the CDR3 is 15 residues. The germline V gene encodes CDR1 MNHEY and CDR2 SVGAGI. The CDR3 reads CASNTQGAPNSPLHF. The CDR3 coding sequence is TGTGCCAGCAATACCCAGGGGGCCCCAAATTCACCCCTCCACTTT.

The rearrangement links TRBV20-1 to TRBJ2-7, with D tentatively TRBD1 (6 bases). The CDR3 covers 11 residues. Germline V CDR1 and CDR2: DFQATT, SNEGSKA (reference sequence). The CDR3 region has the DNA TGCAGGCAGGGGCCGTCCTACGAGCAGTACTTC. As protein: CRQGPSYEQYF.

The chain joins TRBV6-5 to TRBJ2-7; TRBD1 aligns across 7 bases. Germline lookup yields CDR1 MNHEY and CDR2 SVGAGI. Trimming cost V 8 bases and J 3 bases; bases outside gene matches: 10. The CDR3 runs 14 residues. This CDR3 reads CASSRGQQNYEQYF. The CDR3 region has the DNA TGTGCCAGCTCGAGGGGACAGCAAAACTACGAGCAGTACTTC.

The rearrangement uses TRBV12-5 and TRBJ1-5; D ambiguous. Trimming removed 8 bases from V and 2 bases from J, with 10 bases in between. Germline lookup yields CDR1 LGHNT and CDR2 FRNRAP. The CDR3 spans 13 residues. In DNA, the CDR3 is TGTGCTAGTCTCGGGAGGGGCAATCAGCCCCAGCATTTT. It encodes CASLGRGNQPQHF.

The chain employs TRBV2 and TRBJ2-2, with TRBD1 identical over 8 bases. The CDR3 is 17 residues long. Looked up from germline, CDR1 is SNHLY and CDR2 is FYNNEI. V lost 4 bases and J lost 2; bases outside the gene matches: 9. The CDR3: CASSGYRQGPNTGELFF. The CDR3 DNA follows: TGTGCCAGCAGTGGGTACCGACAGGGGCCTAACACCGGGGAGCTGTTTTTT.

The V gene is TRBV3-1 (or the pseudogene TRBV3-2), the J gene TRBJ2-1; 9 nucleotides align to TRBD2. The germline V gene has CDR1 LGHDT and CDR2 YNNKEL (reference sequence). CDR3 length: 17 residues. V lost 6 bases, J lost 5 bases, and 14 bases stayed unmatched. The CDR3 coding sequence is TGTGCCAGCAGTCGACCCGGGCTAGCGGGGACCCACAATGAGCAGTTCTTC. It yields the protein CASSRPGLAGTHNEQFF.

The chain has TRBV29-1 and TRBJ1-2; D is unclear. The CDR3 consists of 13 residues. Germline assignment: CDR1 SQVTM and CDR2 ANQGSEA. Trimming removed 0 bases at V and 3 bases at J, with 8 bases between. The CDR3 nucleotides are TGCAGCGTTGAAGATTTAACTGACTATGGCTACACCTTC. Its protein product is CSVEDLTDYGYTF.

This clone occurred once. The CDR3 reads CASSLTGNTEAFF. The DNA of the CDR3 is TGTGCCAGCAGCCTTACAGGGAACACTGAAGCTTTCTTT. The rearrangement links TRBV5-5 to TRBJ1-1; TRBD1 might be the D (5 bases). Trimming took off 4 bases at V and 1 base at J, with 8 bases between the two ends. The CDR3 covers 13 residues. Germline lookup yields CDR1 SGHKS and CDR2 YYEKEE (reference sequence).

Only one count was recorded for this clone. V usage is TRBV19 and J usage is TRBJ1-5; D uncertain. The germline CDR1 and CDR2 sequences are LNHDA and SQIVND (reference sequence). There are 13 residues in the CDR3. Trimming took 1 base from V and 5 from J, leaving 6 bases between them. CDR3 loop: CASSIVLYQPQHF. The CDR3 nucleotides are TGTGCCAGTAGTATAGTTCTTTATCAGCCCCAGCATTTT. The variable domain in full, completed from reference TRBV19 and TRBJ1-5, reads DGGITQSPKYLFRKEGQNVTLSCEQNLNHDAMYWYRQDPGQGLRLIYYSQIVNDFQKGDIAEGYSVSREKKESFPLTVTSAQKNPTAFYLCASSIVLYQPQHFGDGTRLSIL.

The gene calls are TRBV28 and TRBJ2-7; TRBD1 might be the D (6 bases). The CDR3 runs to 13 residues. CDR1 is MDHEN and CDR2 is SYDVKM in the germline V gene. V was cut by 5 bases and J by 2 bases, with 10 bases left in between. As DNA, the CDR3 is TGTGCCAGCAGTCCCGGGACAACCTACGAGCAGTACTTC. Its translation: CASSPGTTYEQYF.

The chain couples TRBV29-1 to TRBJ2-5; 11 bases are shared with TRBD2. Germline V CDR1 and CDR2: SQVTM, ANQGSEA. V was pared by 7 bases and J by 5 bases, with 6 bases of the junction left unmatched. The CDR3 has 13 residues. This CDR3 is CSGRLAGRETQYF. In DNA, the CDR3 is TGCAGCGGGAGACTAGCGGGGCGGGAGACCCAGTACTTC. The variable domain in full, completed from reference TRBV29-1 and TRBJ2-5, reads SAVISQKPSRDICQRGTSLTIQCQVDSQVTMMFWYRQQPGQSLTLIATANQGSEATYESGFVIDKFPISRPNLTFSTLTVSNMSPEDSSIYLCSGRLAGRETQYFGPGTRLLVL.